A single sample gave rise to the 13 T cell receptor beta chains below, sequenced in a study of blood T cell repertoires in COVID-19. Produced via immunoSEQ multiplex PCR; TCRdb's table is partial and in-frame only. There are 250,000 or so clones in the sample; around 86% occur only once, and approximately 8.2% lies in the top ten. Sequenced sample: peripheral blood. The receptors stem from a middle-aged man with active or convalescent COVID-19.

V gene TRBV19 combines with J gene TRBJ1-5; the match to TRBD1 covers 7 bases. The CDR3 contains 17 residues. In germline, CDR1 is LNHDA, CDR2 SQIVND (reference sequence). V gave up 1 base and J gave up 2 bases; unmatched junction bases: 8. The CDR3 sequence is CASSIGRAGTGNQPQHF. CDR3 DNA: TGTGCCAGTAGTATAGGCCGCGCCGGGACAGGCAATCAGCCCCAGCATTTT.

The table lists this clone with a few counts. The V call is TRBV7-6, the J call TRBJ2-1; 8 nucleotides align to TRBD2. V shed 6 bases, J shed 0 bases, and the junction held 4 bases outside the gene matches. This CDR3 has 15 amino acids. The germline V gene encodes CDR1 SGHVS and CDR2 FNYEAQ. CDR3 loop: CASSSGTSSYNEQFF. Written as DNA, the CDR3 is TGTGCCAGCAGTTCCGGGACTAGCTCCTACAATGAGCAGTTCTTC.

This clone was found once. The V and J genes are TRBV21-1 and TRBJ2-7; TRBD2 is the table's D call, not checked against the DNA. TRBV21-1 is annotated as a pseudogene. The CDR3 has 15 residues. The CDR3 nucleotides are TGTGCCAGCAGCAAAGATGAGGAGGCCCCCTACGAGCAGTACTTC. Its translation is CASSKDEEAPYEQYF.

The gene calls are TRBV9 and TRBJ2-3; tentative D call: TRBD1 (5 bases). Per the germline V gene, CDR1 is SGDLS and CDR2 is YYNGEE. The CDR3 length is 15 residues. V was cut by 4 bases and J by 5 bases, with 17 bases left in between. Written as DNA, the CDR3 is TGTGCCAGCAGCCCTCAGGGTCCTGCGTTAGATACGCAGTATTTT. Translated: CASSPQGPALDTQYF.

The chain carries TRBV5-4 and TRBJ1-2; 9 nucleotides agree with TRBD1. V was clipped by 2 bases and J by 3 bases; unmatched bases: 2. The CDR3 loop spans 14 amino acids. Germline V CDR1 and CDR2: SGHNT, YYREEE (reference sequence). CDR3 loop: CASSFRDRDYGYTF. CDR3 sequence (DNA): TGTGCCAGCAGCTTCCGGGACAGGGACTATGGCTACACCTTC. Filled out from reference TRBV5-4 and TRBJ1-2, the complete variable domain reads ETGVTQSPTHLIKTRGQQVTLRCSSQSGHNTVSWYQQALGQGPQFIFQYYREEENGRGNFPPRFSGLQFPNYSSELNVNALELDDSALYLCASSFRDRDYGYTFGSGTRLTVV.

The chain recombines TRBV11-2 with TRBJ1-5; D unresolved. Germline loops: CDR1 SGHAT, CDR2 FQNNGV. The CDR3 length is 15 residues. V was cut by 3 bases and J by 6 bases, with 15 bases left in between. CDR3 in DNA: TGTGCCAGCAGCTTTTCCGGGGAGGGAGGTCAGCCCCAGCATTTT. Translation gives CASSFSGEGGQPQHF.

This clone came up once. This chain links TRBV2 with TRBJ2-2; D perhaps matches TRBD2 (7 bases). The CDR3 contains 15 residues. CDR1 is SNHLY, CDR2 FYNNEI, per germline. Trimming shortened V by 1 base and J by 5 bases, and 11 bases separated the two germline ends. CDR3 coding DNA: TGTGCCAGCAGTGAAGTAAAGGGGGGGACCGGGGAGCTGTTTTTT. This translates into CASSEVKGGTGELFF.

The sample holds one count of this clone. V and J are TRBV6-4 and TRBJ2-1, with 7 bases that match TRBD2. This CDR3 is built from 14 residues. Per the germline V gene, CDR1 is MRHNA and CDR2 is SNTAGT. Trimming took 1 base from V and 6 from J; bases not matched to a gene: 3. CDR3 protein: CASSDWERGNEQFF. As DNA, the CDR3 is TGTGCCAGCAGTGACTGGGAGCGGGGCAATGAGCAGTTCTTC.

This clone was seen just once. The chain employs TRBV3-1 (or the pseudogene TRBV3-2) and TRBJ2-3, with 13 bases aligning to TRBD2. Trimming at V came to 5 bases and at J to 5 bases, leaving 7 bases not matched to a gene. Per germline, CDR1 LGHDT and CDR2 YNNKEL (reference sequence). The CDR3 is made up of 16 amino acids. The CDR3 sequence: CASSSPGLAGKDTQYF. DNA for the CDR3: TGTGCCAGCAGCTCTCCGGGACTAGCGGGGAAAGATACGCAGTATTTT.

The genes are TRBV2 and TRBJ1-2; TRBD1 is a possible D gene (5 bases). The CDR3 has 12 residues. Deletions cut 7 bases from V and 4 bases from J, with 10 bases between. Germline CDR1 and CDR2: SNHLY and FYNNEI. CDR3 coding DNA: TGTGCCAGCAACAGGATCGGCTATGGCTACACCTTC. As protein: CASNRIGYGYTF.

The V gene is TRBV11-2, the J gene TRBJ1-3, with D unclear. Trimming pared 5 bases from V and 0 bases from J, leaving 11 bases between. Germline V gene lookup returns CDR1 SGHAT and CDR2 FQNNGV. The CDR3 runs to 15 residues. The CDR3 region is CASSTGWVSGNTIYF. Written as DNA, the CDR3 is TGTGCCAGCAGCACGGGGTGGGTCTCTGGAAACACCATATATTTT.

The CDR3, as DNA: TGTGCCAGCAGCTCCGGAGGAGGGTTTAATGAAAAACTGTTTTTT. It encodes CASSSGGGFNEKLFF. V usage is TRBV7-8 and J usage is TRBJ1-4, with unresolved D. The V gene lost 4 bases and the J gene lost 4 bases, with 13 bases spanning the gap. CDR1 and CDR2 from the germline V gene are SGHVS and FQNEAQ. The CDR3 is 15 amino acids.

This chain connects TRBV5-6 to TRBJ2-1; 16 nucleotides agree with TRBD2. This CDR3 is built from 17 residues. The V segment lost 2 bases and the J segment 8 bases; nucleotides outside the gene matches: 7. The germline V gene has CDR1 SGHDT and CDR2 YYEEEE. CDR3: CASSFAGLAGGPHEQFF. CDR3 bases: TGTGCCAGCAGCTTCGCGGGACTAGCGGGAGGGCCCCATGAGCAGTTCTTC.